This T cell receptor (beta chain) originates from a study of blood T cell repertoires in COVID-19. Study context: Specimens from acute and convalescent COVID-19 originated in the United States, Italy and Spain. PBMCs, B-cell-depleted T cells, or T cells provided the cDNA or gDNA that made up the material.

In the study's own analysis: The assay estimated nucleated cells by amplifying reference gene primers. Using immunoSEQ multiplex PCR, the repertoire was profiled, and TCRdb retains in-frame clones only, with some absent. The DNA gave D and trimming, while V, J and clone size come from that table. Altogether around 220,000 clones are present, approximately 80% being singletons, with the ten largest covering about 10%. The CDR3 loop spans 13 amino acids. The V segment lost 1 base and the J segment 7 bases; nucleotides outside the gene matches: 3. Germline lookup yields CDR1 SNHLY and CDR2 FYNNEI. The material sequenced was peripheral blood. This TCR came from an elderly woman with acute or convalescent COVID-19. The gene calls are TRBV2 and TRBJ1-2; 7 nucleotides line up with TRBD1. CDR3 sequence: CASSEGQGTGYTF. CDR3 nucleotide sequence: TGTGCCAGCAGTGAAGGACAGGGTACTGGCTACACCTTC.